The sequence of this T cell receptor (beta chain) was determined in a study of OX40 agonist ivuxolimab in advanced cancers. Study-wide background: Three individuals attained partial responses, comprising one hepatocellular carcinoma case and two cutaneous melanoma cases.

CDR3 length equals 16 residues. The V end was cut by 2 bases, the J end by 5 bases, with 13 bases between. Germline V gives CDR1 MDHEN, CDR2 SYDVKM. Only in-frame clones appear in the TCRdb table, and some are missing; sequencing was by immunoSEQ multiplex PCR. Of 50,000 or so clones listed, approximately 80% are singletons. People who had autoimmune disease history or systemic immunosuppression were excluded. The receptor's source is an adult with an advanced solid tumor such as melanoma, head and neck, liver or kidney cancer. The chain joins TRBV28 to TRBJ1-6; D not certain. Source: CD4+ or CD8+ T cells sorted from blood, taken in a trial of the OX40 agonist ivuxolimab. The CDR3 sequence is CASSLRSVLNNSPLHF. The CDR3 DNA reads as TGTGCCAGCAGTTTAAGGTCCGTCCTGAATAATTCACCCCTCCACTTT.